This entry describes one TCR beta chain. Its antigen is still unknown. Germline V gives CDR1 SGHRS, CDR2 YFSETQ. V lost 4 bases and J lost 5; bases outside the gene matches: 8. The CDR3 has 14 residues. PCR involved 60 Vbeta and 13 Jbeta primers. Original methodology: Among the unique TCR beta chains that a later analysis counted, around 82 million in all, roughly 10 million were shared. The repertoire was sequenced with immunoSEQ multiplex PCR; TCRdb's copy has only in-frame clones and lacks some. D and trimming were read from the DNA, whereas the V and J calls and clone size are those reported in that table. The sample comprises approximately 150,000 clones, about two thirds of which are singletons, and 8% to 13% rests with the top ten. These data are taken from a study of cytomegalovirus exposure and HLA in healthy donors. Turning to the study itself: Researchers previously reported finding more than 100 million unique TCR beta sequences from 170 million or so T cells. Regarding the study as a whole: In a later analysis, V- and J-gene trimming of beta chains associated with a DCLRE1C missense variant, replicated independently. Later analysis found that TCR beta chains associated with HLA were more clonally expanded than other, equally common chains.

The TCR sequence derives from a man aged 25 to 45 in good health and CMV-seropositive. The V gene is TRBV5-1, the J gene TRBJ1-2; TRBD1 agrees at 7 bases. The sequenced material came from PBMCs. This chain's CDR3 is CASSPRGQRYGYTF. CDR3 nucleotide sequence: TGCGCCAGCAGCCCCAGGGGACAGAGATATGGCTACACCTTC.